The clone carrying this T cell receptor beta chain came up once. The antigen is undetermined. An end of the junction differs from the germline gene, which may be a read error. The source of the sample is a study of graft-versus-host responses after intestinal transplantation. Study background: The study gave all recipients anti-thymocyte globulin induction, then tacrolimus and steroids for roughly 3 years.

Here immunoSEQ multiplex PCR was the method, and the copy in TCRdb shows in-frame clones only, minus some. In the table there are about 110,000 clones, approximately 93% of which are singletons. CDR3 length: 18 residues. From germline, CDR1 is SQVTM and CDR2 ANQGSEA. Study-wide results and limits: High graft-versus-host to host-versus-graft clonal ratios were found in allografts of patients who had graft-donor T cell macrochimerism. There was an association between peak levels of circulating GvH clones and early post-transplant HvG declines. Some GvH clones were seen earlier in gut or blood, suggesting intestinal origin.

The specimen comprised unstimulated CD8+ T cells sorted from spleen or lymph node cells, sampled before transplant. The clonotype originates from a human donor who was the organ donor for an intestinal transplant. The chain couples TRBV29-1 to TRBJ2-1, with 12 bases fitting TRBD1. DNA of the CDR3: TGCAGCGTGTCAGGGACAGGGGGCGATCTTAGCTCCTACAATGGGCAGTTCTTC. Encoded protein: CSVSGTGGDLSSYNGQFF.